This T cell receptor beta chain was profiled in a study of shared clonotypes between healthy human individuals. V gave up 1 base and J gave up 4 bases, with 10 bases separating them. CDR1 is SEHNR, CDR2 FQNEAQ, per germline (reference sequence). This CDR3 has 14 amino acids. Method: immunoSEQ multiplex PCR; TCRdb's copy keeps in-frame clones and lacks some. The data contain approximately 1.5 million clones, 98% of them singletons. The chain links TRBV7-9 to TRBJ2-5; D perhaps matches TRBD1 (6 bases). Sequenced: naive CD4+ T cells sorted from blood. The sample's subset: CD45RA+ positively selected. The clonotype originates from a man aged 30 to 39 in good health. The DNA of the CDR3 is TGTGCCAGCAGCTTAGACAGGGACCGAGAGACCCAGTACTTC. It codes for CASSLDRDRETQYF.